What follows is one TCR beta chain and its context. Its antigen is not known. With 6 bases removed from V and 0 bases from J, the gap between germline ends came to 17 bases. There are 16 residues in the CDR3. Germline loops: CDR1 SNHLY, CDR2 FYNNEI. This record comes from a study of T cell responses to AZD1222 COVID-19 vaccine. Study-wide points: Just a handful of AZD1222 recipients tested seropositive at baseline.

The data were produced by immunoSEQ multiplex PCR, yet TCRdb's version contains in-frame clones alone and is incomplete. The table includes 240,000 or so clones, approximately 93% detected once. The receptor's source is an adult in good health. This chain links TRBV2 with TRBJ1-2; no clear D. Material: peripheral blood, obtained on day 0 of AZD1222 vaccination. The DNA of the CDR3 is TGTGCCAGCAGATACGGGGAGTACACCTCTAACTATGGCTACACCTTC. It yields the protein CASRYGEYTSNYGYTF.